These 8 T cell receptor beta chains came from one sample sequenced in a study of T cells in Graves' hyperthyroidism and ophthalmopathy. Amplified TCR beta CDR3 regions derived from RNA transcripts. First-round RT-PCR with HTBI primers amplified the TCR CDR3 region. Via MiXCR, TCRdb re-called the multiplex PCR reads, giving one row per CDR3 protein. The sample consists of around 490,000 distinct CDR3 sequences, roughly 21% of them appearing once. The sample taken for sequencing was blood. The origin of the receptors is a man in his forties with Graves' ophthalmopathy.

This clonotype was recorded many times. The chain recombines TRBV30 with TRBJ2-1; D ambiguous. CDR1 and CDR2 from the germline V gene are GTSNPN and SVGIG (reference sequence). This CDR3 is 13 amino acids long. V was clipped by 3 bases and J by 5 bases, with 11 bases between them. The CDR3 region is CAWSSGRDNEQFF. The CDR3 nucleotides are TGTGCCTGGAGCTCAGGAAGGGACAATGAGCAGTTCTTC.

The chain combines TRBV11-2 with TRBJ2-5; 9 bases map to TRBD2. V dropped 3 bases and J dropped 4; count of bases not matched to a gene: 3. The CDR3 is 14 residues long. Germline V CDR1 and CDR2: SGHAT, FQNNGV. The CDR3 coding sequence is TGTGCCAGCAGCTTTAATAGCGGGGGAGAGACCCAGTACTTC. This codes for CASSFNSGGETQYF.

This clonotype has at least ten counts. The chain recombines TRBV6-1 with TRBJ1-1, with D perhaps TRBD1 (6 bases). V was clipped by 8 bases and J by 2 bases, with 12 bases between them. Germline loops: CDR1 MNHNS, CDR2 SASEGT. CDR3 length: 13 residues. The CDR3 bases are TGTGCCAGCGCCGCGGGACAAAACACTGAAGCTTTCTTT. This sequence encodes CASAAGQNTEAFF.

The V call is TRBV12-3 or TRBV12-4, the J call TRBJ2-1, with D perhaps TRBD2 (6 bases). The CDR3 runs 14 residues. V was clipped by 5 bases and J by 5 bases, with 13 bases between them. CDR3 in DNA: TGTGCCAGCAGTCCGACGGGGAGGAACAATGAGCAGTTCTTC. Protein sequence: CASSPTGRNNEQFF.

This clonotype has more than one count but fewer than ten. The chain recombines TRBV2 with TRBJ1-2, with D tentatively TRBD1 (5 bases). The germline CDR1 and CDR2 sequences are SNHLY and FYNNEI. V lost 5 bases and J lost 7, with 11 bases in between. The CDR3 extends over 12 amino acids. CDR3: CASSPGISGYTF. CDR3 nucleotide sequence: TGTGCCAGCAGTCCAGGGATCTCTGGCTACACCTTC.

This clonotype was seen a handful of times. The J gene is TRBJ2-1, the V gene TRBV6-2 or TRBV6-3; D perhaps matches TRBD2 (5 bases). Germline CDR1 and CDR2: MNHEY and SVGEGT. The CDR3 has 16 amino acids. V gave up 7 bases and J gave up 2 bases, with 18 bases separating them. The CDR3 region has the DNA TGTGCCAGCACGGGAAGAATGCGAGCTACCTACAATGAGCAGTTCTTC. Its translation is CASTGRMRATYNEQFF.

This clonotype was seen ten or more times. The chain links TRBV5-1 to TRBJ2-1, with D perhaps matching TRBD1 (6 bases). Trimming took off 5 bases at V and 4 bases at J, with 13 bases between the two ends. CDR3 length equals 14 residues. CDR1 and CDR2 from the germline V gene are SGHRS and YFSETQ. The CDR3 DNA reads TGCGCCAGCAGTTCTAGACAGGTATACAATGAGCAGTTCTTC. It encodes CASSSRQVYNEQFF.

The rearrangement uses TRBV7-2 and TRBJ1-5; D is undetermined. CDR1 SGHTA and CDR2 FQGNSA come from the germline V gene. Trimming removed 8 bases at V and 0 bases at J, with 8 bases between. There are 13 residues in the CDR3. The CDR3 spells CASRSASNQPQHF. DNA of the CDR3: TGTGCCAGCCGCAGCGCTAGCAATCAGCCCCAGCATTTT.